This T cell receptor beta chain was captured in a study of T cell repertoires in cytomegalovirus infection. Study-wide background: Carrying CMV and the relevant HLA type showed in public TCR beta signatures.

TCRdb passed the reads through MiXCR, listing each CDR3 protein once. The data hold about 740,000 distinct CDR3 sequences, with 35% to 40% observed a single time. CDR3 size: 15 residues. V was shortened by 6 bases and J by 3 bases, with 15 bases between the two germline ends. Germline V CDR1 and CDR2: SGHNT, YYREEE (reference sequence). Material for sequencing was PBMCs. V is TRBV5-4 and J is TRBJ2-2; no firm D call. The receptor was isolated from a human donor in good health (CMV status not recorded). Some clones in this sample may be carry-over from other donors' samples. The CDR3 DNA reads TGTGCCAGCACCCTCGGGTTAGAGGACACCGGGGAGCTGTTTTTT. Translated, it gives CASTLGLEDTGELFF.